Following are 18 T cell receptor beta chains from one sample sequenced in a study of Ad26.COV2.S vaccination and SARS-CoV-2 variants. Noted treatment: around 19 received Ad26.COV2.S at low or high dose, single or two shots; 5 received placebo; per-sample allocation not given. Sampling took place 63 days after the first vaccine or placebo injection. Data came from immunoSEQ multiplex PCR; TCRdb stores just in-frame clones and leaves some out. The table includes approximately 240,000 clones, roughly 90% detected once. The material sequenced was peripheral blood, taken in a trial of Ad26.COV2.S vaccine versus placebo. These receptor sequences come from a person between 18 and 65 years old who received the Ad26.COV2.S COVID-19 vaccine or a placebo.

The chain joins TRBV21-1 to TRBJ1-2; the DNA was not used to check the table's D call, TRBD1. TRBV21-1 is given as a pseudogene. There are 17 residues in the CDR3. CDR3 in DNA: TGTGCCAGCAGCGGCCGGACAGGGGCCCAAACGGGGTTTGGCTACACCTTC. Translation gives CASSGRTGAQTGFGYTF.

V usage is TRBV24-1 and J usage is TRBJ1-6, with TRBD1 identical over 8 bases. The CDR3 length is 16 residues. V was clipped by 3 bases and J by 10 bases; unmatched bases: 10. The germline CDR1 and CDR2 sequences are KGHDR and SFDVKD. The CDR3 sequence: CATSDGRTGRKSPLHF. As DNA, the CDR3 is TGTGCCACCAGTGATGGACGGACAGGGAGGAAATCACCCCTCCACTTT.

This chain joins TRBV25-1 and TRBJ1-2; 7 positions agree with TRBD1. V shed 9 bases and J 3 bases; nucleotides not matched to a gene: 13. Germline assignment: CDR1 MGHDK and CDR2 SYGVNS. The CDR3 loop spans 15 amino acids. The CDR3: CASKGTAEGYYGYTF. CDR3 in DNA: TGTGCCAGTAAAGGGACAGCGGAGGGTTACTATGGCTACACCTTC.

The V gene is TRBV28, the J gene TRBJ1-1, with 9 bases matching TRBD1. Per germline, CDR1 MDHEN and CDR2 SYDVKM. Losses at the gene ends were 6 bases for V and 0 bases for J; bases not matched to a gene: 5. The CDR3 length is 15 residues. This chain's CDR3 is CASRSGQGMNTEAFF. The CDR3 bases are TGTGCCAGCAGGTCCGGACAGGGGATGAACACTGAAGCTTTCTTT.

This chain connects TRBV5-1 to TRBJ1-6; 11 bases map to TRBD1. Germline values: CDR1 SGHRS, CDR2 YFSETQ. V lost 5 bases and J lost 8; bases outside the gene matches: 3. This CDR3 is built from 14 residues. The CDR3 loop is CASSPGQGDSPLHF. The CDR3 DNA follows: TGCGCCAGCAGTCCGGGACAGGGGGATTCACCCCTCCACTTT.

This clone was seen just once. The genes are TRBV11-2 and TRBJ2-7, with D hard to call. V lost 2 bases and J lost 5, with 7 bases in between. This CDR3 is 12 amino acids long. Germline CDR1 and CDR2: SGHAT and FQNNGV. CDR3 protein: CASSLIADEQYF. CDR3 DNA sequence: TGTGCCAGCAGCTTAATCGCAGACGAGCAGTACTTC.

The genes are TRBV13 and TRBJ2-1, with 13 bases matching TRBD2. Germline V CDR1 and CDR2: PRHDT, FYEKMQ (reference sequence). This CDR3 is built from 15 residues. V was pared by 5 bases and J by 5 bases, with 3 bases of the junction left unmatched. DNA for the CDR3: TGTGCCAGCAGCCCCGGACTAGCGGGGGACAATGAGCAGTTCTTC. Its translation: CASSPGLAGDNEQFF.

The chain couples TRBV3-1 (or the pseudogene TRBV3-2) to TRBJ2-7; no firm D call. Deletions cut 0 bases from V and 0 bases from J, with 9 bases between. This CDR3 is 15 amino acids long. Germline-derived CDR1 and CDR2 are LGHDT and YNNKEL (reference sequence). This chain's CDR3 is CASSQDFSSSYEQYF. As DNA, the CDR3 is TGTGCCAGCAGCCAAGATTTTAGCTCCTCCTACGAGCAGTACTTC.

This chain links TRBV3-1 (or the pseudogene TRBV3-2) with TRBJ2-3, with a weak D call TRBD2 (5 bases). CDR1 LGHDT and CDR2 YNNKEL come from the germline V gene (reference sequence). This CDR3 comprises 15 residues. V gave up 1 base and J gave up 5 bases, with 13 bases separating them. In nucleotides, the CDR3 is TGTGCCAGCAGCCAAGTTACTACTAGTGGAGATACGCAGTATTTT. Translating gives CASSQVTTSGDTQYF.

Remarks on this clone: The junction shows a germline mismatch at one end, possibly a read error. The chain is built from TRBV5-8 and TRBJ2-1; no clear D. Germline V gene sequence: CDR1 SGHTS, CDR2 YDEGEE. The CDR3 runs 9 residues. This CDR3 reads CASSFPPIF. The DNA of the CDR3 is TGTGCCAGCAGCTTCCCCCCCATCTTC.

Comment on this clone: This specimen includes other DNA sequences encoding the same CDR3. The V and J genes are TRBV28 and TRBJ1-4; no firm D call. The germline gives CDR1 MDHEN, CDR2 SYDVKM. V was shortened by 3 bases and J by 6 bases, with 8 bases between the two germline ends. The CDR3 runs to 13 residues. CDR3 loop: CASSLGRDEKLFF. CDR3 sequence (DNA): TGTGCCAGCAGTTTGGGTCGCGATGAAAAACTGTTTTTT.

The chain combines TRBV4-1 with TRBJ2-7; 7 nucleotides agree with TRBD1. Trimming took 0 bases from V and 6 from J; bases not matched to a gene: 2. The CDR3 sequence is 13 residues long. Germline CDR1 MGHRA, CDR2 YSYEKL. The DNA for the CDR3 is TGCGCCAGCAGCCAAGAGACAGGGTTCGAGCAGTACTTC. Encoded protein: CASSQETGFEQYF.

The chain recombines TRBV5-1 with TRBJ1-2, with D tentatively TRBD1 (6 bases). Looked up from germline, CDR1 is SGHRS and CDR2 is YFSETQ. The CDR3 has 16 residues. The V and J ends lost 0 bases and 2 bases respectively, with 14 bases between them. CDR3 region: CASSLGRQGMNYGYTF. CDR3 coding DNA: TGCGCCAGCAGCTTGGGACGGCAGGGGATGAACTATGGCTACACCTTC.

This chain connects TRBV18 to TRBJ2-7; 11 bases align to TRBD1. CDR1 KGHSH and CDR2 LQKENI come from the germline V gene. V shed 4 bases, J shed 5 bases, and the junction held 25 bases outside the gene matches. The CDR3 covers 21 residues. The CDR3 region is CASSQTTGTGGTRMRSDEQYF. The CDR3 DNA follows: TGTGCCAGCTCACAAACCACCGGGACAGGGGGAACCCGGATGAGGTCCGACGAGCAGTACTTC.

V usage is TRBV2 and J usage is TRBJ2-1; 7 nucleotides line up with TRBD1. Germline V lookup: CDR1 SNHLY, CDR2 FYNNEI. The V and J ends lost 8 bases and 6 bases, in that order; junction bases with no gene match: 7. This CDR3 has 13 amino acids. The CDR3 region is CASRWDSGNEQFF. The DNA for the CDR3 is TGTGCCAGCCGGTGGGACAGTGGCAATGAGCAGTTCTTC.

V is TRBV4-1 and J is TRBJ2-3; 13 nucleotides agree with TRBD2. The V gene end was trimmed by 0 bases and the J gene end by 5 bases; junction bases not matched to a gene: 11. This CDR3 has 19 amino acids. Germline values: CDR1 MGHRA, CDR2 YSYEKL. Here the CDR3 reads CASSQDGLLAGGRGDTQYF. The DNA of the CDR3 is TGCGCCAGCAGCCAAGATGGCTTACTAGCGGGGGGGCGGGGAGATACGCAGTATTTT.

The chain recombines TRBV7-2 with TRBJ1-5; 7 positions match TRBD1. Trimming at V came to 1 base and at J to 5 bases, leaving 5 bases not matched to a gene. The V gene's germline CDR1 is SGHTA and CDR2 FQGNSA. The CDR3 extends over 15 amino acids. The CDR3 sequence is CASSLVTGIDQPQHF. The CDR3 nucleotides read TGTGCCAGCAGCTTAGTGACAGGGATCGATCAGCCCCAGCATTTT. Complete variable domain (other parts from reference TRBV7-2 and TRBJ1-5): GAGVSQSPSNKVTEKGKDVELRCDPISGHTALYWYRQSLGQGLEFLIYFQGNSAPDKSGLPSDRFSAERTGGSVSTLTIQRTQQEDSAVYLCASSLVTGIDQPQHFGDGTRLSIL.

This chain uses TRBV27 with TRBJ2-3; D tentatively reads TRBD1 or TRBD2 (5 bases each). Trimming shortened V by 8 bases and J by 5 bases, and 8 bases separated the two germline ends. Germline V gives CDR1 MNHEY, CDR2 SMNVEV (reference sequence). This CDR3 region has 11 residues. The CDR3 sequence: CASGGRDTQYF. In nucleotides, the CDR3 is TGTGCCAGCGGGGGAAGAGATACGCAGTATTTT.